These 24 T cell receptor beta chains came from one sample sequenced in a study of blood T cell repertoires in COVID-19. Sequencing used immunoSEQ multiplex PCR; TCRdb keeps in-frame clones, though not all of them. The sample has about 120,000 clones; roughly four fifths are singletons. The specimen was peripheral blood. The origin of the receptors is a human donor in a cohort sampled during active COVID-19.

The J gene is TRBJ2-7, the V gene TRBV6-5; 9 nucleotides line up with TRBD1. V was clipped by 7 bases and J by 7 bases; unmatched bases: 11. This CDR3 is built from 14 residues. Per the germline V gene, CDR1 is MNHEY and CDR2 is SVGAGI. The CDR3 DNA reads TGTGCCAGCAAACAGACAGGGGGGGTCTGGGAGCAGTACTTC. It translates to CASKQTGGVWEQYF.

This chain uses TRBV19 with TRBJ1-4; a possible D gene is TRBD1 (6 bases). Per germline, CDR1 LNHDA and CDR2 SQIVND (reference sequence). CDR3 length: 15 amino acids. V was cut by 4 bases and J by 4 bases, with 13 bases left in between. Here the CDR3 DNA reads TGTGCCAGTAGTAGTGGACAGTCGTATAATGAAAAACTGTTTTTT. Protein: CASSSGQSYNEKLFF. Variable domain in full (rest from reference TRBV19 and TRBJ1-4): DGGITQSPKYLFRKEGQNVTLSCEQNLNHDAMYWYRQDPGQGLRLIYYSQIVNDFQKGDIAEGYSVSREKKESFPLTVTSAQKNPTAFYLCASSSGQSYNEKLFFGSGTQLSVL.

The V call is TRBV5-1, the J call TRBJ1-2; 7 nucleotides agree with TRBD1. The trim removed 4 bases at V and 5 bases at J, leaving 8 bases unmatched. Per the germline V gene, CDR1 is SGHRS and CDR2 is YFSETQ. The CDR3 covers 14 residues. The DNA for the CDR3 is TGCGCCAGCAGCAAGGACAGGAACGGATATGGCTACACCTTC. Translation: CASSKDRNGYGYTF.

The chain uses TRBV2 and TRBJ2-7, with TRBD1 matching over 7 bases. The CDR3 contains 15 residues. V lost 7 bases and J lost 3; bases outside the gene matches: 12. Germline V gene lookup returns CDR1 SNHLY and CDR2 FYNNEI. CDR3 protein: CASKTDRPLVYEQYF. The CDR3 DNA reads as TGTGCCAGCAAAACGGACAGGCCATTGGTCTACGAGCAGTACTTC.

This chain uses TRBV5-4 with TRBJ2-7; 8 bases match TRBD2. From germline, CDR1 is SGHNT and CDR2 YYREEE (reference sequence). There are 15 residues in the CDR3. The V and J ends lost 2 bases and 5 bases, in that order; junction bases with no gene match: 9. The CDR3 region has the DNA TGTGCCAGCAGCTTTCCGGGACTAGAGTTGCACGAGCAGTACTTC. The encoded protein is CASSFPGLELHEQYF. Based on the CDR3 plus reference TRBV5-4 and TRBJ2-7, the full variable domain is ETGVTQSPTHLIKTRGQQVTLRCSSQSGHNTVSWYQQALGQGPQFIFQYYREEENGRGNFPPRFSGLQFPNYSSELNVNALELDDSALYLCASSFPGLELHEQYFGPGTRLTVT.

Only a few counts were recorded for this clone. The chain couples TRBV7-2 to TRBJ2-2; the match to TRBD1 covers 8 bases. Looked up from germline, CDR1 is SGHTA and CDR2 is FQGNSA. The CDR3 loop spans 15 amino acids. Trimming took 5 bases from V and 8 from J; bases not matched to a gene: 10. Here the CDR3 reads CASSLQDRVSGELFF. The CDR3 DNA sequence: TGTGCCAGCAGCCTTCAGGACAGGGTATCGGGGGAGCTGTTTTTT.

The chain carries TRBV18 and TRBJ1-1; D is possibly TRBD1 (5 bases). This CDR3 is 14 amino acids long. Germline V gene lookup returns CDR1 KGHSH and CDR2 LQKENI. The V end lost 1 base, the J end lost 5 bases, and 11 bases lay between the germline ends. CDR3 in DNA: TGTGCCAGCTCACCACGGTTAGGGGATACTGAAGCTTTCTTT. Translating gives CASSPRLGDTEAFF.

The chain has TRBV4-2 and TRBJ1-4; a possible D gene is TRBD1 (5 bases). The germline V gene encodes CDR1 LGHNA and CDR2 YNFKEQ. Trimming stripped 0 bases from V and 3 bases from J, with 11 bases between. The CDR3 has 16 residues. The CDR3 loop reads CASSQDLGAPNEKLFF. DNA for the CDR3: TGTGCCAGCAGCCAAGATCTAGGGGCGCCTAATGAAAAACTGTTTTTT.

This clone was detected a few times. The V gene is TRBV10-3, the J gene TRBJ1-1; the D gene is possibly TRBD1 (6 bases). Per the germline V gene, CDR1 is ENHRY and CDR2 is SYGVKD. CDR3 length: 13 residues. Trimming left V 6 bases short and J 2 bases short, with 10 bases between. CDR3 residues: CAISRTENTEAFF. In nucleotides, the CDR3 is TGTGCCATCAGCCGGACAGAAAACACTGAAGCTTTCTTT.

The chain carries TRBV7-2 and TRBJ2-5; 7 nucleotides agree with TRBD2. V trimming: 2 bases; J trimming: 3 bases; junction bases outside the gene matches: 12. CDR3 size: 17 residues. Germline V gene sequence: CDR1 SGHTA, CDR2 FQGNSA. CDR3 DNA sequence: TGTGCCAGCAGCTTAAGGACTGGCGGGGGAGGGGAAGAGACCCAGTACTTC. This encodes CASSLRTGGGGEETQYF.

This clone was seen a few times. V is TRBV18 and J is TRBJ1-4; 7 bases agree with TRBD1. V lost 9 bases, J lost 6 bases, and 4 bases stayed unmatched. The germline V gene has CDR1 KGHSH and CDR2 LQKENI. The CDR3 is 12 residues long. This chain's CDR3 is CASSGTDEKLFF. In DNA form, the CDR3 reads TGTGCCAGTTCCGGGACAGATGAAAAACTGTTTTTT.

The CDR3 region has the DNA TGTGCCAGCAGCTTATTAGTGGGCCAAAAACTGTTTTTT. This encodes CASSLLVGQKLFF. The V gene is TRBV7-8, the J gene TRBJ1-4; D remains unclear. Looked up from germline, CDR1 is SGHVS and CDR2 is FQNEAQ. Between the trimmed V and J ends, which lost 2 bases and 9 bases, there was a span of 10 bases. The CDR3 is 13 residues long.

The chain employs TRBV3-1 (or the pseudogene TRBV3-2) and TRBJ1-3, with TRBD1 matching over 10 bases. Germline V gene sequence: CDR1 LGHDT, CDR2 YNNKEL (reference sequence). The CDR3 is 15 residues long. The V and J ends lost 4 bases and 3 bases, in that order; junction bases with no gene match: 3. In DNA form, the CDR3 reads TGTGCCAGCAGCCCAGGGACAGGGGTTGGAAACACCATATATTTT. Translation: CASSPGTGVGNTIYF.

This clone appeared a few times. The chain uses TRBV28 and TRBJ1-5; D is unclear. The CDR3 loop spans 13 amino acids. Trimming took 5 bases from V and 7 from J, leaving 12 bases between them. Germline lookup yields CDR1 MDHEN and CDR2 SYDVKM. CDR3 in DNA: TGTGCCAGCAGTAAGGGAGGGTACCAGCCCCAGCATTTT. The encoded protein is CASSKGGYQPQHF.

The rearrangement joins TRBV19 to TRBJ2-3; D not certain. From germline, CDR1 is LNHDA and CDR2 SQIVND (reference sequence). The CDR3 consists of 11 residues. V gave up 3 bases and J gave up 5 bases, with 3 bases separating them. CDR3: CASSIKDTQYF. CDR3 nucleotide sequence: TGTGCCAGTAGTATCAAAGATACGCAGTATTTT.

The chain couples TRBV4-3 to TRBJ2-4; 10 bases match TRBD1. Germline V gives CDR1 LGHNA, CDR2 YSLEER. The CDR3 loop spans 15 amino acids. V lost 3 bases to trimming and J lost 10 bases; unmatched junction nucleotides: 9. The CDR3 DNA reads TGCGCCAGCAGCCAGTACGGGACAGGGGCAGGGATTCAGTACTTC. Translating gives CASSQYGTGAGIQYF.

The J gene is TRBJ2-5, the V gene TRBV4-3; 8 bases agree with TRBD1. V lost 4 bases and J lost 4; bases outside the gene matches: 5. The V gene's germline CDR1 is LGHNA and CDR2 YSLEER. CDR3 length equals 14 residues. CDR3 amino acids: CASSLGQGGETQYF. DNA for the CDR3: TGCGCCAGCAGCCTCGGACAGGGAGGAGAGACCCAGTACTTC.

The chain has TRBV6-5 and TRBJ1-1; D gene uncertain. This CDR3 is built from 14 residues. The germline V gene has CDR1 MNHEY and CDR2 SVGAGI. V lost 5 bases and J 0 bases, leaving 10 bases between the germline ends. The CDR3 protein is CASSRPGLNTEAFF. CDR3 coding DNA: TGTGCCAGCAGTCGTCCGGGATTGAACACTGAAGCTTTCTTT.

This chain joins TRBV18 and TRBJ2-5, with 9 nucleotides matching TRBD1. Trimming at V came to 2 bases and at J to 4 bases, leaving 26 bases not matched to a gene. The CDR3 runs to 22 residues. Germline-derived CDR1 and CDR2 are KGHSH and LQKENI. The CDR3 loop is CASSPGLQAITEGQGRPETQYF. CDR3 DNA: TGTGCCAGCTCACCAGGTTTACAGGCGATCACCGAGGGACAGGGACGGCCAGAGACCCAGTACTTC.

The chain couples TRBV19 to TRBJ2-1; TRBD2 matches at 13 bases. This CDR3 region has 16 residues. Germline trimming cut 4 bases from V and 6 bases from J; bases unmatched to any gene: 6. Germline loops: CDR1 LNHDA, CDR2 SQIVND (reference sequence). The CDR3: CASSTLGTSGVNEQFF. DNA for the CDR3: TGTGCCAGTAGTACCTTAGGGACTAGCGGGGTCAATGAGCAGTTCTTC.

V usage is TRBV5-1 and J usage is TRBJ1-5; D call uncertain. CDR1 and CDR2 from the germline V gene are SGHRS and YFSETQ. The CDR3 is made up of 14 amino acids. The V end lost 0 bases, the J end lost 1 base, and 5 bases lay between the germline ends. Here the CDR3 DNA reads TGCGCCAGCAGCTTGGACAGCAGCAATCAGCCCCAGCATTTT. Amino acid sequence: CASSLDSSNQPQHF.

This clone was detected only a few times. This chain links TRBV9 with TRBJ2-3, with D possibly matching TRBD2 (6 bases). Trimming shortened V by 1 base and J by 3 bases, and 12 bases separated the two germline ends. The CDR3 totals 15 residues. CDR1 and CDR2 (germline): SGDLS, YYNGEE. The CDR3 DNA is TGTGCCAGCAGCGTATCGGGGGATAAGACAGATACGCAGTATTTT. It yields the protein CASSVSGDKTDTQYF.

This chain joins TRBV5-1 and TRBJ1-1; TRBD1 matches at 7 bases. Germline V gene sequence: CDR1 SGHRS, CDR2 YFSETQ. The length of the CDR3 is 14 residues. With 4 bases clipped from V and 1 base from J, the junction kept 4 bases outside the gene matches. CDR3 DNA: TGCGCCAGCAGCCACGGGACAGCGAACACTGAAGCTTTCTTT. It specifies CASSHGTANTEAFF.

This chain uses TRBV18 with TRBJ2-7, with 7 bases matching TRBD1. The junction had 4 bases not matched to a gene; V was cut back by 3 bases and J by 2 bases. The CDR3 is 14 residues long. CDR1 is KGHSH, CDR2 LQKENI, per germline. CDR3: CASSPATGAYEQYF. In nucleotides, the CDR3 is TGTGCCAGCTCACCCGCCACAGGGGCCTACGAGCAGTACTTC.